Below, one T cell receptor beta chain is given with its context. A clone one base away is much larger, so this may be a read error. This sample was taken from a study of shared clonotypes between healthy human individuals. This CDR3 is 12 amino acids long. Researchers drew on about 94 million PBMCs for genomic DNA from unsorted samples. Several immunoSEQ plates received, in even portions, the genomic DNA of each subset. In the original analysis: Filtering was not the same, since immunoSEQ gave junction-only sequences without quality scores. Clones were sequenced by immunoSEQ multiplex PCR, and TCRdb holds only the in-frame ones, with some missing. For V, J and clone size, that table is used; D and trimming come from the DNA. The sample shows 400,000 to 500,000 clones, around 80% of them seen only once.

V usage is TRBV21-1 and J usage is TRBJ2-7. TRBV21-1 is recorded as a pseudogene. Sequencing was done on a sample of PBMCs. The TCR was taken from a woman between 40 and 50 years old in good health. Some clones in this sample may be carry-over from other donors' samples. The CDR3: CASSSDGYEQYF. The CDR3 DNA is TGTGCCAGCAGCAGCGACGGCTACGAGCAGTACTTC.